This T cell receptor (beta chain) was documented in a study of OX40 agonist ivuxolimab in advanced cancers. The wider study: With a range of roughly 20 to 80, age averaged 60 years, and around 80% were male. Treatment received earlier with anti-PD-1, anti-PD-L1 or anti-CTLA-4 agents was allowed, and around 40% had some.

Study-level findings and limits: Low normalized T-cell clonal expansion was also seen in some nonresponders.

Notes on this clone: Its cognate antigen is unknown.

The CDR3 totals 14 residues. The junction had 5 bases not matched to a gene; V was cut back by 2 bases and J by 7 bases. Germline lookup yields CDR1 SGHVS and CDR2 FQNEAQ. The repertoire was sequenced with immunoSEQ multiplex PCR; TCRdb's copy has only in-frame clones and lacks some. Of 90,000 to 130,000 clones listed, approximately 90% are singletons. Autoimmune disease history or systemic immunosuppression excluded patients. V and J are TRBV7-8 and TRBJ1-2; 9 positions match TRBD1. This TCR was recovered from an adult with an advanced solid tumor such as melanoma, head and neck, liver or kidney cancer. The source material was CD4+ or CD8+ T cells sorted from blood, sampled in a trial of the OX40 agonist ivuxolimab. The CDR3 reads CASSLQDRGFGYTF. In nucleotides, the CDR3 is TGTGCCAGCAGCTTACAGGACAGGGGATTTGGCTACACCTTC.